These T cell receptor beta chains were read from a single sample in a study of OX40 agonist ivuxolimab in advanced cancers. The repertoire was sequenced with immunoSEQ multiplex PCR; TCRdb's copy has only in-frame clones and lacks some. The table has 9,500 to 15,000 clones, 65% to 75% seen once. Sequencing was performed on CD4+ or CD8+ T cells sorted from blood, taken in a trial of the OX40 agonist ivuxolimab. Receptors were obtained from an adult with an advanced solid tumor such as melanoma, head and neck, liver or kidney cancer. The CDR3 runs from the conserved cysteine through the conserved F or W. The D gene is left open where the match is weak. Clone size is not always given. Where it is, it says once, few, many or a class for expanded clones.

cdr3_nt	cdr3_aa	clone_size	d_call	j_call	v_call
TGCAGCGTTGAAACTAGCGGGGGGTCCTACAATGAGCAGTTCTTC	CSVETSGGSYNEQFF	NA	TRBD2	TRBJ2-1	TRBV29-1
TGTGCCAGCAGTCCTGACTGGGTCTACGAGCAGTACTTC	CASSPDWVYEQYF	NA	NA	TRBJ2-7	TRBV6-5
TGTGCCAGCAGGGACAGGGAGATCGACGGCTACACCTTC	CASRDREIDGYTF	NA	TRBD1	TRBJ1-2	TRBV2
TGTGCCAGCAGCTTAGCTGGAGAGGATAGTAACTATGGCTACACCTTC	CASSLAGEDSNYGYTF	NA	NA	TRBJ1-2	TRBV13
TGTGCCAGCACCGCAGGGGAAGCGAACACCGGGGAGCTGTTTTTT	CASTAGEANTGELFF	NA	NA	TRBJ2-2	TRBV28
TGTGCCAGCAGGGGAGGTAGCACAGACACGCAGTATTTT	CASRGGSTDTQYF	NA	NA	TRBJ2-3	TRBV6-1
TGTGCCAGCAGCTTAGCAGGGTTGGGTACAGATACGCAGTATTTT	CASSLAGLGTDTQYF	NA	NA	TRBJ2-3	TRBV7-8
TGTGCCACCAGCAGAGATAAGACTAGCAGCCCTTACAATGAGCAGTTCTTC	CATSRDKTSSPYNEQFF	NA	TRBD2	TRBJ2-1	TRBV15
TGTGCCACCAGCAGAGACTCGTCAGGTGAAAAACTGTTTTTT	CATSRDSSGEKLFF	NA	NA	TRBJ1-4	TRBV15
TGTGCCAGCAGCGTGGGGGGGGATTTCCCCTACGAGCAGTACTTC	CASSVGGDFPYEQYF	NA	TRBD2	TRBJ2-7	TRBV7-9
TGTGCCAGCAGCTCGACTCTGGCGGGTCAGCCCCAGCATTTT	CASSSTLAGQPQHF	NA	NA	TRBJ1-5	TRBV2
TGTGCCAGCAGCATCGGGGGGGGTGCCGGGGAGCTGTTTTTT	CASSIGGGAGELFF	NA	TRBD2	TRBJ2-2	TRBV7-6
TGTGCCAGCAACCCCCTCACCGGGGCCTACTTGTTCTTC	CASNPLTGAYLFF	NA	NA	TRBJ2-1	TRBV7-8
TGTGCCAGCAGTCCGGGGACGGGCTCTGGAAACACCATATATTTT	CASSPGTGSGNTIYF	once	NA	TRBJ1-3	TRBV6-5
TGTGCCAGCAGCCCCCGGGACAGGGTCACTGAAGCTTTCTTT	CASSPRDRVTEAFF	NA	TRBD1	TRBJ1-1	TRBV4-2
TGTGCCATCAGTGAGTCGTTAGACAGCTCTAACTATGGCTACACCTTC	CAISESLDSSNYGYTF	NA	NA	TRBJ1-2	TRBV10-3
TGTGCCAGCAGCCCCCGGGACCAAGGAGGAGATACGCAGTATTTT	CASSPRDQGGDTQYF	once	NA	TRBJ2-3	TRBV7-2
TGTGCCAGCAGTGATCGAGACACCGGGGAGCTGTTTTTT	CASSDRDTGELFF	NA	NA	TRBJ2-2	TRBV6-1
TGTGCCGGGGTCGGACGACTCAATGAGCAGTTCTTC	CAGVGRLNEQFF	NA	NA	TRBJ2-1	TRBV2
TGTGCCAGCAGTTACTCCCGAACGGGGTCCAAAAACATTCAGTACTTC	CASSYSRTGSKNIQYF	once	NA	TRBJ2-4	TRBV6-5
TGTGCCAGCCTTGCCATCGGGACAATGAGCACAGATACGCAGTATTTT	CASLAIGTMSTDTQYF	NA	NA	TRBJ2-3	TRBV28
TGTGCCACCAGCAGAGAACGGGGGTGGGCAGATACGCAGTATTTT	CATSRERGWADTQYF	NA	NA	TRBJ2-3	TRBV15
TGTGCCAGCAGCACGGGCTGTGGAGCTAACTATGGCTACACCTTC	CASSTGCGANYGYTF	NA	NA	TRBJ1-2	TRBV21-1
TGTGCCTGGAGGATCTGGGGGTCCACCGGGGAGCTGTTTTTT	CAWRIWGSTGELFF	NA	NA	TRBJ2-2	TRBV30
TGTGCCAGCAGCCAAAAGGCATCAAATCAGCCCCAGCATTTT	CASSQKASNQPQHF	NA	NA	TRBJ1-5	TRBV27
TGTGCCAGCAGCTTTCAGGGAAACACTGAAGCTTTCTTT	CASSFQGNTEAFF	NA	NA	TRBJ1-1	TRBV5-4
TGTGCCAGCAGTTGGTTAGTCGCGGGGGGGTACAATGAGCAGTTCTTC	CASSWLVAGGYNEQFF	NA	TRBD2	TRBJ2-1	TRBV28